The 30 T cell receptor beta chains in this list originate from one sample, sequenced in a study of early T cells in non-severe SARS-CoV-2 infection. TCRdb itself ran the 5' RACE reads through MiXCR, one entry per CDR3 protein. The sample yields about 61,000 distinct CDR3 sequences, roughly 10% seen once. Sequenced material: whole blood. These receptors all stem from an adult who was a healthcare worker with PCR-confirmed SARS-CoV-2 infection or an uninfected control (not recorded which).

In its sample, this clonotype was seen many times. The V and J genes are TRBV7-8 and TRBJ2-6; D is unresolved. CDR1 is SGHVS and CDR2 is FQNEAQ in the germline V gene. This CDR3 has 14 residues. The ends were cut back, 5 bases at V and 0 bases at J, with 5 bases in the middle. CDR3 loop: CASSRPSGANVLTF. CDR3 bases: TGTGCCAGCAGCCGGCCCTCTGGGGCCAACGTCCTGACTTTC.

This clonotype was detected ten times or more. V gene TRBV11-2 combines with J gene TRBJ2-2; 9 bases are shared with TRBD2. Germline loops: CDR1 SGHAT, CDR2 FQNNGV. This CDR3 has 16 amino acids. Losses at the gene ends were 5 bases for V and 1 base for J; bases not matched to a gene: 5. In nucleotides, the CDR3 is TGTGCCAGCAGCCTCCGACTAGCGGTGAACACCGGGGAGCTGTTTTTT. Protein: CASSLRLAVNTGELFF.

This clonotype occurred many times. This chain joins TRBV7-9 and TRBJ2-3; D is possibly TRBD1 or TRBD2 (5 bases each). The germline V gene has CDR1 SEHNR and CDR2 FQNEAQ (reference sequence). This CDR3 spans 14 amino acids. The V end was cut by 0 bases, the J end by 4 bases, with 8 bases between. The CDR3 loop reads CASSLAGVADTQYF. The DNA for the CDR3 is TGTGCCAGCAGCTTAGCGGGGGTCGCAGATACGCAGTATTTT.

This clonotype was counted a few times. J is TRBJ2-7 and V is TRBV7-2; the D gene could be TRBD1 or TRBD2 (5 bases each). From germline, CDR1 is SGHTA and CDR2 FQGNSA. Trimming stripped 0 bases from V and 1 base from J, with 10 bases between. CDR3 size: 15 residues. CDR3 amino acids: CASSLAGPGSYEQYF. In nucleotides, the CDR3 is TGTGCCAGCAGCTTAGCGGGGCCGGGGTCCTACGAGCAGTACTTC.

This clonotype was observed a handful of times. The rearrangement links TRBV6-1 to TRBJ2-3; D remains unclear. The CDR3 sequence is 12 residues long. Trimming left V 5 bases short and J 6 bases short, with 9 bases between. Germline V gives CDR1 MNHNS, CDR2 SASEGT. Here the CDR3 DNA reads TGTGCCAGCAGTTCCACAAGGGATACGCAGTATTTT. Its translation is CASSSTRDTQYF.

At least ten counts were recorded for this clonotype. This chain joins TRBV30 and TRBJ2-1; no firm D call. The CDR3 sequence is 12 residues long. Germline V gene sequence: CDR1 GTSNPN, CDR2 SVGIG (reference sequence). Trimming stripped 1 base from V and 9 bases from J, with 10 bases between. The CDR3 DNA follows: TGTGCCTGGAGTGAGGGTCGTGTTGAGCAGTTCTTC. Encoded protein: CAWSEGRVEQFF.

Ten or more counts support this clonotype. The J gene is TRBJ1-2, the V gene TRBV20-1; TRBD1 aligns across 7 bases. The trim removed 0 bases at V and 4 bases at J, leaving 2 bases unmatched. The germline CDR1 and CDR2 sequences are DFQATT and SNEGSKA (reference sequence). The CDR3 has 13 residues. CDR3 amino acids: CSAREGTAYGYTF. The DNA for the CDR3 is TGCAGTGCTAGAGAGGGGACAGCCTATGGCTACACCTTC.

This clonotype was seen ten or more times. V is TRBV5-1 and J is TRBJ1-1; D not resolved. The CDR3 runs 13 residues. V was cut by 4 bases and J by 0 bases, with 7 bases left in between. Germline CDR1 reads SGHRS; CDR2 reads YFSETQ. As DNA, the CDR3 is TGCGCCAGCAGCGCCTCATTGAACACTGAAGCTTTCTTT. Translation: CASSASLNTEAFF.

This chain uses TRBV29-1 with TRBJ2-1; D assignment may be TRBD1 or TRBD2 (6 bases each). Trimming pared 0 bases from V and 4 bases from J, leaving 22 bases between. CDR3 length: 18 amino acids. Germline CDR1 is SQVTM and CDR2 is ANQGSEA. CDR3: CSVEDSSRGGLTYNEQFF. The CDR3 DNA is TGCAGCGTTGAAGATTCCTCCCGAGGGGGGCTTACTTACAATGAGCAGTTCTTC.

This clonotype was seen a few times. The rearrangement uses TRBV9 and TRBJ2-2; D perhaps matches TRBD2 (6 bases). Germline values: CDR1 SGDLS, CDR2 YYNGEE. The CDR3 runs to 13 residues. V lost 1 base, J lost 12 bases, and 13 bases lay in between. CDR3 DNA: TGTGCCAGCAGCGTAACTAGCAGCGCCCAGCTGTTTTTT. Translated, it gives CASSVTSSAQLFF.

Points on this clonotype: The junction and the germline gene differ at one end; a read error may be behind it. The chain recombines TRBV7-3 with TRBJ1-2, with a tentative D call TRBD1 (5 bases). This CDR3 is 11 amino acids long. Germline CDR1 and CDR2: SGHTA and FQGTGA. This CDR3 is CASSLEGPLLF. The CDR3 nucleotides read TGTGCCAGCAGCTTAGAGGGGCCCTTGCTCTTC. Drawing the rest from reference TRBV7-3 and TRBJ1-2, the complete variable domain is GAGVSQTPSNKVTEKGKYVELRCDPISGHTALYWYRQSLGQGPEFLIYFQGTGAADDSGLPNDRFFAVRPEGSVSTLKIQRTERGDSAVYLCASSLEGPLLFGSGTRLTVV.

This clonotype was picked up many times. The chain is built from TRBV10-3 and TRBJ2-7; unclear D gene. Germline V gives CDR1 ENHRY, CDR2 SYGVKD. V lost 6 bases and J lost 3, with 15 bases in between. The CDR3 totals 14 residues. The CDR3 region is CAISIRNRSYEQYF. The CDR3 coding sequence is TGTGCCATCAGCATTCGGAACAGAAGCTACGAGCAGTACTTC.

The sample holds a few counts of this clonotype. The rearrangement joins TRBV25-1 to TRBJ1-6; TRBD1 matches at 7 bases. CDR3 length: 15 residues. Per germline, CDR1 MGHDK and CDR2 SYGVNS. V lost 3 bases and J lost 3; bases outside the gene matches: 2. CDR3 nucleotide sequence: TGTGCCAGCAGTGACCGGACAGGCTATAATTCACCCCTCCACTTT. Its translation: CASSDRTGYNSPLHF.

In DNA, the CDR3 is TGCGCCAGCAGTGAGTCAATCACAGGGACAGACAATGAGCAGTTCTTC. As protein: CASSESITGTDNEQFF. J is TRBJ2-1 and V is TRBV10-2; TRBD1 matches 7 bases. CDR3 length equals 16 residues. The germline V gene encodes CDR1 WSHSY and CDR2 SAAADI. The trim removed 0 bases at V and 5 bases at J, leaving 7 bases unmatched.

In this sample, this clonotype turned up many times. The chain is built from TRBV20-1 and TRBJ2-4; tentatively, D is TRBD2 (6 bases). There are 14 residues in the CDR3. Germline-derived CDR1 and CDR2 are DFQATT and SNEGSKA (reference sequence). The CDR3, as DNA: TGCAGCCTGACTAGTAGCGCGGGTTTTGACATTCAGTACTTC. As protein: CSLTSSAGFDIQYF.

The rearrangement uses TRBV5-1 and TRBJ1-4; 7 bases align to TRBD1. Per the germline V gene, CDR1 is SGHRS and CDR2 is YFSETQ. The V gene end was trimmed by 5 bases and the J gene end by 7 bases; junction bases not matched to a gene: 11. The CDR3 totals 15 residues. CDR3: CASRVSQGGIEKLFF. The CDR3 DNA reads TGCGCCAGCAGAGTTTCCCAGGGGGGGATTGAAAAACTGTTTTTT.

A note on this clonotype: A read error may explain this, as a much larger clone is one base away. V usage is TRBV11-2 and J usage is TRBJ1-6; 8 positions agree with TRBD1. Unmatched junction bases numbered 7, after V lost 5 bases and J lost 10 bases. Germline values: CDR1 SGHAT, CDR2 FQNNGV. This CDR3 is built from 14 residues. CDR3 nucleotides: TGTGCCAGCAGCCTTCAGGGGGCAGCGTCACCCCTCCACTTT. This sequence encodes CASSLQGAASPLHF. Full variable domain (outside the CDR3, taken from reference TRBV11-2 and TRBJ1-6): EAGVAQSPRYKIIEKRQSVAFWCNPISGHATLYWYQQILGQGPKLLIQFQNNGVVDDSQLPKDRFSAERLKGVDSTLKIQPAKLEDSAVYLCASSLQGAASPLHFGNGTRLTVT.

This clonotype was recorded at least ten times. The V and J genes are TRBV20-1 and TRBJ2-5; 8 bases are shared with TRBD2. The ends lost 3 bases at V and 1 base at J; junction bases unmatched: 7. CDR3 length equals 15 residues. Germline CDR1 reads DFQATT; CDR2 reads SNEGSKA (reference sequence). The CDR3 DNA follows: TGCAGTGCTAGTTCCAGCGGGGGATTCCAAGAGACCCAGTACTTC. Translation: CSASSSGGFQETQYF.

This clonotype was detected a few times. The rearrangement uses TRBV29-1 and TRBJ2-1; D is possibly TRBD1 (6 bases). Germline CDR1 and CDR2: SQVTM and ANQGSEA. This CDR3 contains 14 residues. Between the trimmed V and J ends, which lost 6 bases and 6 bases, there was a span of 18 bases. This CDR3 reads CSVRPRQASNEQFF. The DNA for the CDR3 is TGCAGCGTCCGCCCTCGACAGGCCAGCAATGAGCAGTTCTTC.

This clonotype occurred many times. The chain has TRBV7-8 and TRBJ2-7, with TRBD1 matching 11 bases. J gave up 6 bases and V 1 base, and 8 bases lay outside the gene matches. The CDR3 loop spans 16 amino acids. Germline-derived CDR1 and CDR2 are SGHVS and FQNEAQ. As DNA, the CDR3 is TGTGCCAGCAGCTTAGGGACAGGGGGCTTCGTGGGCGAGCAGTACTTC. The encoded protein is CASSLGTGGFVGEQYF.

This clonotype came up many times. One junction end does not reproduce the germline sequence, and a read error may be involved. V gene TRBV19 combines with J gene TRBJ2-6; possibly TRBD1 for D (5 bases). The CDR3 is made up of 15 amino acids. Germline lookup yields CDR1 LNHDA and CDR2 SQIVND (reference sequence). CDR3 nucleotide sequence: TGTGCCAGTAATATATTAGGGGTCGGGGCCAACGTCCTGACTTTC. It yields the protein CASNILGVGANVLTF.

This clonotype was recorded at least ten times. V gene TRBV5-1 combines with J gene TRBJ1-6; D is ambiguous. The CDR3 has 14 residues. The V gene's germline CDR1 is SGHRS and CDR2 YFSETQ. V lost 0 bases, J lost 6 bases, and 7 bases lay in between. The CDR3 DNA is TGCGCCAGCAGCTTGGGAGTACGTAATTCACCCCTCCACTTT. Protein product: CASSLGVRNSPLHF.

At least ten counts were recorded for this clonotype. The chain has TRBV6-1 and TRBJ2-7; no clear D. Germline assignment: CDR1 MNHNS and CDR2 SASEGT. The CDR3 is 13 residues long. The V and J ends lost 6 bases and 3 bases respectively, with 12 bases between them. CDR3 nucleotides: TGTGCCAGCAGACCCGGGCCCAACTACGAGCAGTACTTC. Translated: CASRPGPNYEQYF.

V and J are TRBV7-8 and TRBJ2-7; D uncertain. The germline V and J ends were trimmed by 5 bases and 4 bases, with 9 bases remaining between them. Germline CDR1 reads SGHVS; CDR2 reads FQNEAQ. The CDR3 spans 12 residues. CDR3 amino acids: CASSLYQYEQYF. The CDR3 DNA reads TGTGCCAGCAGCCTGTACCAGTACGAGCAGTACTTC.

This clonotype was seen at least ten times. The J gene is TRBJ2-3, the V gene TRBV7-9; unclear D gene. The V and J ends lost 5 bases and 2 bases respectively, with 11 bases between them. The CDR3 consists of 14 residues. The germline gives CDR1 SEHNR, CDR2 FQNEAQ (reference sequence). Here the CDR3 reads CASSPQKITDTQYF. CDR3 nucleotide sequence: TGTGCCAGCAGCCCGCAGAAGATCACAGATACGCAGTATTTT.

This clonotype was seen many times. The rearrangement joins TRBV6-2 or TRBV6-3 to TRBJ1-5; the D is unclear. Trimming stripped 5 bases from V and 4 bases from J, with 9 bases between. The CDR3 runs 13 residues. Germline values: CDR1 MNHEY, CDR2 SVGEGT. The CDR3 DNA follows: TGTGCCAGCAGTCCCAATGGGAATCAGCCCCAGCATTTT. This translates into CASSPNGNQPQHF.

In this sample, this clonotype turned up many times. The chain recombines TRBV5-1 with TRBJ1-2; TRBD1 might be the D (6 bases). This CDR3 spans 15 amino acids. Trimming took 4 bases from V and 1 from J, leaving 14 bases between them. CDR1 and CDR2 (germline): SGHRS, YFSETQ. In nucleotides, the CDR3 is TGCGCCAGCAGCGTGGGACATACTAATAACTATGGCTACACCTTC. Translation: CASSVGHTNNYGYTF. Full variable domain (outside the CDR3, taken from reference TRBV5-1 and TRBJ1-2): KAGVTQTPRYLIKTRGQQVTLSCSPISGHRSVSWYQQTPGQGLQFLFEYFSETQRNKGNFPGRFSGRQFSNSRSEMNVSTLELGDSALYLCASSVGHTNNYGYTFGSGTRLTVV.

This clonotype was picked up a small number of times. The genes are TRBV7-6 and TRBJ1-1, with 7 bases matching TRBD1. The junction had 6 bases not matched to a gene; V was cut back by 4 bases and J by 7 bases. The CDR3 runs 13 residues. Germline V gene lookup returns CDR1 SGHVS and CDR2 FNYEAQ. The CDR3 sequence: CASSSQRDSEAFF. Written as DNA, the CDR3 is TGTGCCAGCAGCTCGCAGCGGGACAGTGAAGCTTTCTTT.

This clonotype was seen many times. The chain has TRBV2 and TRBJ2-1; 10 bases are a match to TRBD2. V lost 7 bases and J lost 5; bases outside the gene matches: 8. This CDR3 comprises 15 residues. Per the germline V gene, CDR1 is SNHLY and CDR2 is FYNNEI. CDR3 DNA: TGTGCCAGCACCCTAAGGACTAGCGGTAACAATGAGCAGTTCTTC. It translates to CASTLRTSGNNEQFF.

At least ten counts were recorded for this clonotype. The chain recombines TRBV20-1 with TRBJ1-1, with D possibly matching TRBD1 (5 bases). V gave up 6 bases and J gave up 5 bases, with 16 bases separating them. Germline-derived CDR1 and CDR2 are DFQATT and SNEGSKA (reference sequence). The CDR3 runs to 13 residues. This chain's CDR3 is CSAPSPGWTEAFF. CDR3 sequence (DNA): TGCAGTGCCCCGAGTCCAGGGTGGACTGAAGCTTTCTTT.